These 2 T cell receptor beta chains were sequenced from one sample in a study of CD8+CD57+ T cells in acquired aplastic anemia. TCR beta VDJ combinations and CDR3 sequences were profiled from genomic DNA. TCRdb fed the reads into MiXCR, producing one record per CDR3 protein. This sample has more than 150,000 distinct CDR3 sequences, with 50% to 75% found just once. The sequencing input was sorted CD4+, CD8+, or CD8+CD57+ T cells (not recorded which) from PBMCs. The receptors come from a human donor with severe aplastic anemia or a healthy control (not recorded which).

The chain combines TRBV10-3 with TRBJ2-5, with 11 bases matching TRBD1. The CDR3 runs to 15 residues. CDR1 is ENHRY and CDR2 is SYGVKD in the germline V gene. The V and J ends lost 7 bases and 4 bases, in that order; junction bases with no gene match: 8. The CDR3 bases are TGTGCCATCAAACGTGGACAGGGGGCTTCAGAGACCCAGTACTTC. Its protein is CAIKRGQGASETQYF.

The V gene is TRBV19, the J gene TRBJ1-4, with 7 bases matching TRBD1. In germline, CDR1 is LNHDA, CDR2 SQIVND (reference sequence). This CDR3 region has 15 residues. The V segment lost 0 bases and the J segment 6 bases; nucleotides outside the gene matches: 4. Here the CDR3 DNA reads TGTGCCAGTAGTATAGATCCCGGGACAGATGAAAAACTGTTTTTT. Amino acids: CASSIDPGTDEKLFF.